This T cell receptor (beta chain) derives from a study of cytomegalovirus exposure and HLA in healthy donors. In the PCR, 60 Vbeta and 13 Jbeta primers were used. Clones were read by immunoSEQ multiplex PCR, and TCRdb kept only the in-frame ones, dropping some. The sample shows some 150,000 clones, more than 70% of them seen only once. Germline assignment: CDR1 SNHLY and CDR2 FYNNEI. The CDR3 spans 14 residues. V was pared by 4 bases and J by 8 bases, with 17 bases between. The table lists this clone with a few counts. The specimen sequenced was PBMCs. This sequence originates from a man aged 35 to 55 in good health and CMV-seronegative. The V gene is TRBV2, the J gene TRBJ1-1; D might be TRBD1 (5 bases). CDR3 protein: CASSAESRQREAFF. The CDR3 bases are TGTGCCAGCAGTGCGGAATCCCGACAGAGGGAAGCTTTCTTT.